The text below deals with one T cell receptor (beta chain). Its antigen is unknown. V was pared by 1 base and J by 6 bases, with 11 bases of the junction left unmatched. Per germline, CDR1 SGHTA and CDR2 FQGNSA. The CDR3 has 19 residues. TCR alpha and TCR beta cDNA libraries carrying sample barcodes and UMIs came from 5'RACE with constant-segment primers. TCRdb re-called the 5' RACE reads with MiXCR, one entry per CDR3 protein. The data show hundreds of thousands of distinct CDR3 sequences, around a sixth seen once. The record originates from a study of T-cell memory formation after mild COVID-19. Study overall: TCR clusters were largely donor specific.

Study-wide results and caveats: Chiefly within CM and EM were the contracting CD4+ clones; CD8+ ones were within EMRA. Researchers found some responding clones in pre-infection memory, a sign that cross-reactive memory joined.

The clonotype was recovered from a man between 18 and 35 years old who had mild COVID-19 (a few samples of this study predate the infection). Cell type and time point are not known. The V gene is TRBV7-2, the J gene TRBJ2-3; 15 nucleotides line up with TRBD2. Specimen: PBMCs or a T cell subset sorted from them (not recorded which). The CDR3 nucleotides are TGTGCCAGCAGCTTAGTCCGGCCCGGACTAGCGGGGGGGTCTGATACGCAGTATTTT. This gives the protein CASSLVRPGLAGGSDTQYF.